This is a list of T cell receptor beta chains from one sample in a study of OX40 agonist ivuxolimab in advanced cancers. Profiling relied on immunoSEQ multiplex PCR, and the TCRdb table lists in-frame clones only, not all of them. The sample lists about 47,000 clones; about 90% were seen once. Sequenced here: CD4+ or CD8+ T cells sorted from blood, sampled in a trial of the OX40 agonist ivuxolimab. The origin of the receptors is an adult with an advanced solid tumor such as melanoma, head and neck, liver or kidney cancer. The CDR3 runs from the conserved cysteine through the conserved F or W. The D gene is left open where the match is weak.

TRBD2	TRBV6-1	TRBJ2-1	CASRSILAGVNEQFF	TGTGCCAGCAGATCAATTCTAGCGGGAGTTAATGAGCAGTTCTTC
-	TRBV7-9	TRBJ2-6	CASSPWDAGANVLTF	TGTGCCAGCAGTCCTTGGGACGCGGGGGCCAACGTCCTGACTTTC
TRBD1	TRBV5-6	TRBJ1-2	CASSSTGAYGYTF	TGTGCCAGCAGCTCGACAGGGGCCTATGGCTACACCTTC
-	TRBV6-6	TRBJ1-1	CASRNRVGVNTEAFF	TGTGCCAGCAGAAACAGGGTAGGGGTGAACACTGAAGCTTTCTTT
-	TRBV12-2	TRBJ1-5	CASRFGEGQPQHF	TGTGCAAGTCGCTTCGGGGAAGGGCAGCCCCAGCATTTT
TRBD1	TRBV6-1	TRBJ2-7	CASSRDREFYEQYF	TGTGCCAGCAGTAGGGACAGGGAGTTCTACGAGCAGTACTTC
TRBD1	TRBV7-9	TRBJ1-1	CASSRDRGNTEAFF	TGTGCCAGCAGCAGGGACAGGGGGAACACTGAAGCTTTCTTT
-	TRBV11-3	TRBJ2-5	CASSPPGETQYF	TGTGCCAGCAGTCCCCCCGGAGAGACCCAGTACTTC
-	TRBV7-2	TRBJ2-5	CASSFSLETQYF	TGTGCCAGCAGCTTCAGTTTGGAGACCCAGTACTTC
-	TRBV11-3	TRBJ2-3	CASSLGGAQDTQYF	TGTGCCAGCAGCTTAGGGGGGGCGCAGGATACGCAGTATTTT
-	TRBV21-1	TRBJ1-5	CASTGHPNQPQHF	TGTGCCAGCACTGGACATCCTAATCAGCCCCAGCATTTT
-	TRBV7-2	TRBJ1-3	CASSLFGRGLDTIYF	TGTGCCAGCAGCTTATTCGGCAGGGGATTGGACACCATATATTTT
-	TRBV27	TRBJ2-1	CASSFSAGAGGEQFF	TGTGCCAGCAGTTTTAGCGCAGGGGCAGGCGGTGAGCAGTTCTTC
-	TRBV7-6	TRBJ2-7	CASSLAGGQTYEQYF	TGTGCCAGCAGCTTAGCGGGGGGACAGACCTACGAGCAGTACTTC
-	TRBV6-1	TRBJ2-1	CASSGSSYNEQFF	TGTGCCAGCAGTGGAAGCTCCTACAATGAGCAGTTCTTC
TRBD2	TRBV6-6	TRBJ2-7	CARFLGGRFYEQYF	TGTGCCCGATTCCTAGGCGGGAGATTCTACGAGCAGTACTTC
TRBD2	TRBV19	TRBJ2-1	CASSFLRLAWANEQFF	TGTGCCAGTAGTTTCCTTCGACTAGCTTGGGCCAATGAGCAGTTCTTC
-	TRBV30	TRBJ1-4	CAWGGSGLFF	TGTGCCTGGGGGGGTTCGGGGCTGTTTTTT
-	TRBV7-9	TRBJ1-5	CASSLSMGQPQHF	TGTGCCAGCAGCTTATCTATGGGACAGCCCCAGCATTTT
-	TRBV30	TRBJ2-5	CAWSPPRVGGTQYF	TGTGCCTGGAGCCCTCCCAGGGTCGGAGGGACCCAGTACTTC
TRBD2	TRBV9	TRBJ2-1	CASSVSPRSGNYYNEQFF	TGTGCCAGCAGCGTAAGTCCCCGTAGCGGGAATTACTACAATGAGCAGTTCTTC
TRBD1	TRBV4-1	TRBJ2-6	CASSQDQATGTGANVLTF	TGCGCCAGCAGCCAAGATCAGGCGACAGGGACTGGGGCCAACGTCCTGACTTTC
-	TRBV30	TRBJ2-7	CAWRKVGLSYEQYF	TGTGCCTGGAGGAAAGTGGGCCTCTCCTACGAGCAGTACTTC